The 21 T cell receptor beta chains below come from one sample, sequenced in a study of blood T cell repertoires in COVID-19. Method: immunoSEQ multiplex PCR; TCRdb's copy keeps in-frame clones and lacks some. The table shows over 150,000 clones, with about 85% occurring only once. Sequencing was carried out using peripheral blood. Receptors were obtained from a woman aged 60-75 years with COVID-19, enrolled during active disease.

The V call is TRBV12-5, the J call TRBJ1-5, with 9 nucleotides matching TRBD1. The length of the CDR3 is 16 residues. Trimming at V came to 0 bases and at J to 2 bases, leaving 2 bases not matched to a gene. From germline, CDR1 is LGHNT and CDR2 FRNRAP. DNA for the CDR3: TGTGCTAGTGGTTTGGTACAGGGGGCGGGCAATCAGCCCCAGCATTTT. It translates to CASGLVQGAGNQPQHF.

CDR3 region: CATRQDPVMSYNEQFF. The CDR3 DNA reads as TGTGCCACTCGACAGGATCCAGTTATGTCCTACAATGAGCAGTTCTTC. This rearrangement joins TRBV2 to TRBJ2-1; possible D gene TRBD1, 6 bases. In germline, CDR1 is SNHLY, CDR2 FYNNEI. The ends were cut back, 10 bases at V and 1 base at J, with 20 bases in the middle. This CDR3 spans 16 amino acids.

With respect to this clone: At the DNA level, this CDR3 is encoded by other sequences in the same sample as well. The chain links TRBV5-1 to TRBJ1-6; D is perhaps TRBD1 (5 bases). The V and J ends lost 2 bases and 0 bases respectively, with 6 bases between them. This CDR3 region has 15 residues. From germline, CDR1 is SGHRS and CDR2 YFSETQ. The CDR3 DNA is TGCGCCAGCAGCTTCGGGGGCTCCTATAATTCACCCCTCCACTTT. It encodes CASSFGGSYNSPLHF.

The V call is TRBV24-1, the J call TRBJ1-2, with D perhaps TRBD1 (5 bases). The CDR3 is 12 amino acids. Looked up from germline, CDR1 is KGHDR and CDR2 is SFDVKD. V was clipped by 3 bases and J by 9 bases, with 10 bases between them. The CDR3 spells CATSDLDRRYTF. The CDR3 bases are TGTGCCACCAGTGATCTCGACAGACGCTACACCTTC.

The chain recombines TRBV2 with TRBJ1-4; the match to TRBD1 covers 10 bases. The germline CDR1 and CDR2 sequences are SNHLY and FYNNEI. The trim removed 8 bases at V and 2 bases at J, leaving 5 bases unmatched. The length of the CDR3 is 15 residues. Here the CDR3 DNA reads TGTGCCAGCGGGAGACAGGGGGCGACTAATGAAAAACTGTTTTTT. Its protein is CASGRQGATNEKLFF.

This clone was seen a single time. The chain has TRBV19 and TRBJ1-6; 8 bases are shared with TRBD1. Germline V CDR1 and CDR2: LNHDA, SQIVND (reference sequence). This CDR3 region has 16 residues. V lost 6 bases to trimming and J lost 7 bases; unmatched junction nucleotides: 11. CDR3 protein: CASRGTGWSRNSPLHF. The DNA of the CDR3 is TGTGCCAGTAGAGGGACAGGCTGGTCCCGGAATTCACCCCTCCACTTT.

The gene calls are TRBV6-1 and TRBJ2-1; 9 nucleotides agree with TRBD2. The CDR3 sequence is 18 residues long. Germline trimming cut 2 bases from V and 7 bases from J; bases unmatched to any gene: 15. Germline V gene sequence: CDR1 MNHNS, CDR2 SASEGT. The CDR3 DNA reads as TGTGCCAGCAGTGAATTTGATAATAGCGGAAGCGGGGGGAATGAGCAGTTCTTC. Protein product: CASSEFDNSGSGGNEQFF.

The chain combines TRBV5-1 with TRBJ1-5; 7 nucleotides agree with TRBD1. The CDR3 is made up of 16 amino acids. Unmatched junction bases numbered 8, after V lost 4 bases and J lost 1 base. From germline, CDR1 is SGHRS and CDR2 YFSETQ. This chain's CDR3 is CASSKLPGQSNQPQHF. The CDR3 DNA reads as TGCGCCAGCAGCAAACTACCGGGACAGAGCAATCAGCCCCAGCATTTT.

This clone occurred once. CDR3 sequence (DNA): TGTGCCAGCAGTGAATCTGGGACAGGGGGTCCTGAAGCTTTCTTT. Its translation: CASSESGTGGPEAFF. The chain has TRBV6-1 and TRBJ1-1; 11 bases are shared with TRBD1. This CDR3 contains 15 residues. Germline CDR1 reads MNHNS; CDR2 reads SASEGT. J lost 6 bases, V lost 2 bases, and 5 bases had no gene match.

The CDR3 DNA reads TGCGCCAGCAGCTTGGAGGGGGCAGCCGGGGAGCTGTTTTTT. It specifies CASSLEGAAGELFF. The V and J genes are TRBV5-1 and TRBJ2-2; 7 bases line up with TRBD1. The CDR3 extends over 14 amino acids. The V gene end was trimmed by 0 bases and the J gene end by 6 bases; junction bases not matched to a gene: 2. Germline V lookup: CDR1 SGHRS, CDR2 YFSETQ.

The chain has TRBV18 and TRBJ1-4, with D unclear. CDR1 is KGHSH, CDR2 LQKENI, per germline. The CDR3 is 14 residues long. Trimming took off 4 bases at V and 0 bases at J, with 6 bases between the two ends. The CDR3 DNA reads as TGTGCCAGCTCACTACACCCAACTAATGAAAAACTGTTTTTT. It yields the protein CASSLHPTNEKLFF.

V is TRBV19 and J is TRBJ1-6, with unresolved D. Trimming cost V 3 bases and J 10 bases, with 13 bases left between them. CDR1 LNHDA and CDR2 SQIVND come from the germline V gene (reference sequence). The CDR3 contains 14 residues. The CDR3 sequence is CASSIHQVGSPLHF. Here the CDR3 DNA reads TGTGCCAGTAGTATTCATCAGGTAGGATCACCCCTCCACTTT.

The J gene is TRBJ1-2, the V gene TRBV5-1, with D possibly TRBD1 on 5 matching bases. This CDR3 has 14 amino acids. Germline CDR1 is SGHRS and CDR2 is YFSETQ. Between the trimmed V and J ends, which lost 2 bases and 6 bases, there was a span of 14 bases. DNA of the CDR3: TGCGCCAGCAGCTTAGTCCAGGGCCAGGATGGCTACACCTTC. As protein: CASSLVQGQDGYTF.

The V call is TRBV6-5, the J call TRBJ1-1; D is possibly TRBD1 (6 bases). Germline-derived CDR1 and CDR2 are MNHEY and SVGAGI. This CDR3 contains 13 residues. The V gene lost 2 bases and the J gene lost 6 bases, with 10 bases spanning the gap. The CDR3 sequence: CASSYPAGAEAFF. The CDR3 DNA reads TGTGCCAGCAGTTACCCGGCAGGGGCTGAAGCTTTCTTT.

As to this clone: The same CDR3 can be traced to other DNA sequences in this sample. The J gene is TRBJ1-1, the V gene TRBV27; weak D call: TRBD1 (5 bases). The V gene's germline CDR1 is MNHEY and CDR2 SMNVEV (reference sequence). V was pared by 2 bases and J by 5 bases, with 9 bases between. CDR3 size: 13 residues. The CDR3, as DNA: TGTGCCAGCAGTTTAGGGGGGGATACTGAAGCTTTCTTT. Protein sequence: CASSLGGDTEAFF.

The rearrangement links TRBV6-5 to TRBJ1-5; TRBD1 matches 9 bases. Germline V gives CDR1 MNHEY, CDR2 SVGAGI. J gave up 4 bases and V 6 bases, and 7 bases lay outside the gene matches. CDR3 length equals 15 residues. The CDR3 DNA follows: TGTGCCAGCAGCGGACAGGGGTGGCCGAATCAGCCCCAGCATTTT. Translating gives CASSGQGWPNQPQHF.

This clone has a single count. This sequence joins TRBV29-1 and TRBJ1-5; D uncertain. CDR1 SQVTM and CDR2 ANQGSEA come from the germline V gene. V was trimmed by 5 bases and J by 0 bases, leaving 17 bases between them. This CDR3 is built from 16 residues. The CDR3 DNA is TGCAGCGTTAAATTTGGGCAGGTTAATAGCAATCAGCCCCAGCATTTT. Its protein product is CSVKFGQVNSNQPQHF.

The chain joins TRBV11-2 to TRBJ1-1; D not certain. Per germline, CDR1 SGHAT and CDR2 FQNNGV. The V and J ends lost 5 bases and 0 bases respectively, with 10 bases between them. CDR3 length equals 14 residues. The CDR3 DNA follows: TGTGCCAGCAGCGCACTACTCATGAACACTGAAGCTTTCTTT. It is translated as CASSALLMNTEAFF.

The CDR3 loop reads CASSLSTGNQPQHF. DNA of the CDR3: TGCGCCAGCAGCTTATCGACAGGCAATCAGCCCCAGCATTTT. The genes are TRBV5-1 and TRBJ1-5, with TRBD1 as a possible D gene (5 bases). Trimming left V 2 bases short and J 2 bases short, with 8 bases between. The CDR3 sequence is 14 residues long. The germline V gene has CDR1 SGHRS and CDR2 YFSETQ. The full variable domain, completed using reference TRBV5-1 and TRBJ1-5, is KAGVTQTPRYLIKTRGQQVTLSCSPISGHRSVSWYQQTPGQGLQFLFEYFSETQRNKGNFPGRFSGRQFSNSRSEMNVSTLELGDSALYLCASSLSTGNQPQHFGDGTRLSIL.

This chain connects TRBV3-1 (or the pseudogene TRBV3-2) to TRBJ1-4; TRBD1 might be the D (6 bases). This CDR3 has 16 residues. With 4 bases removed from V and 7 bases from J, the gap between germline ends came to 19 bases. Per germline, CDR1 LGHDT and CDR2 YNNKEL (reference sequence). The CDR3 sequence: CASSLEGGRWSEKLFF. The CDR3 DNA reads TGTGCCAGCAGCCTAGAGGGGGGGAGGTGGAGTGAAAAACTGTTTTTT.

In DNA, the CDR3 is TGTGCCAGCAGTGAAGGGCCCAATCAGCCCCAGCATTTT. Protein sequence: CASSEGPNQPQHF. V usage is TRBV6-1 and J usage is TRBJ1-5; D call uncertain. There are 13 residues in the CDR3. Germline V gene sequence: CDR1 MNHNS, CDR2 SASEGT. V was pared by 1 base and J by 3 bases, with 4 bases between.